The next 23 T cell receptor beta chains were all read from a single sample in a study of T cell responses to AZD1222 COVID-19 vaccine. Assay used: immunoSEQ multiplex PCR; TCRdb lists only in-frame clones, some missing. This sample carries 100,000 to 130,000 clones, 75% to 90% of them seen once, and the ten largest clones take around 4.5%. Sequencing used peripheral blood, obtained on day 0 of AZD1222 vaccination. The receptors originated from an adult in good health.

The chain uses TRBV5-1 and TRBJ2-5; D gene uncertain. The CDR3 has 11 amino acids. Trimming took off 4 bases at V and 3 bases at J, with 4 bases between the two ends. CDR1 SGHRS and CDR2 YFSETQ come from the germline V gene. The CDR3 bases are TGCGCCAGCAGCGTAAAAGAGACCCAGTACTTC. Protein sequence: CASSVKETQYF. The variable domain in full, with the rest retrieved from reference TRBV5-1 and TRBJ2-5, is KAGVTQTPRYLIKTRGQQVTLSCSPISGHRSVSWYQQTPGQGLQFLFEYFSETQRNKGNFPGRFSGRQFSNSRSEMNVSTLELGDSALYLCASSVKETQYFGPGTRLLVL.

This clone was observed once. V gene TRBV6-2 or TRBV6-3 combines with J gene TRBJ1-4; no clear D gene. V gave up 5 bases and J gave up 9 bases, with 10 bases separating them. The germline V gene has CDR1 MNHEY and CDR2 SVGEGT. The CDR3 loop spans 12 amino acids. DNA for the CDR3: TGTGCCAGCAGTCCAGGACTCAAAAAACTGTTTTTT. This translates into CASSPGLKKLFF.

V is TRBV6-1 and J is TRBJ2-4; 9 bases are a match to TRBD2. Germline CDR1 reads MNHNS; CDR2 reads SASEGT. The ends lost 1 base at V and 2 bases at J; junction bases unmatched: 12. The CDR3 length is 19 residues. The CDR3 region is CASSEGGGRAAPSKNIQYF. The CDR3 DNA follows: TGTGCCAGCAGTGAAGGTGGCGGGAGGGCCGCTCCGTCCAAAAACATTCAGTACTTC.

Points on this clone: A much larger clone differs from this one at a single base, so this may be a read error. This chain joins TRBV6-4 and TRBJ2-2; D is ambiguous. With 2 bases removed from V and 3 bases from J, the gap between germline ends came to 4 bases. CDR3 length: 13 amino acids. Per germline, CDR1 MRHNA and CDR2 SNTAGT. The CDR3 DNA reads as TGTGCCAGCAGTGACAGCGACACCGGGGAGCTGTTTTTT. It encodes CASSDSDTGELFF.

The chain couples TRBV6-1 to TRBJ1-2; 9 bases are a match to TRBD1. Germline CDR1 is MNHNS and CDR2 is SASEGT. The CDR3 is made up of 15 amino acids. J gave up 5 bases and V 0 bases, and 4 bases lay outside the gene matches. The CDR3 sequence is CASSEAPGTGYGYTF. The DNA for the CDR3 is TGTGCCAGCAGTGAAGCGCCCGGGACAGGGTATGGCTACACCTTC.

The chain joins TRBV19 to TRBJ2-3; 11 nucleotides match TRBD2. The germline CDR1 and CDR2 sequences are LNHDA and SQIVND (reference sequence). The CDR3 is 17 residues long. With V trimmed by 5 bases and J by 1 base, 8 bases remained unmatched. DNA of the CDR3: TGTGCCAGTAGTTTCGGGACTAGCGGTTTTGGCACAGATACGCAGTATTTT. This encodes CASSFGTSGFGTDTQYF.

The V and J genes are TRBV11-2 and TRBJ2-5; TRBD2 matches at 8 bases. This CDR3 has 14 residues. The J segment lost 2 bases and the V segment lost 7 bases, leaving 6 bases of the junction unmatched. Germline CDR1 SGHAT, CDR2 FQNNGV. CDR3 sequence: CASTSGGRQETQYF. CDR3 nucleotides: TGTGCCAGCACTTCGGGGGGGCGGCAAGAGACCCAGTACTTC. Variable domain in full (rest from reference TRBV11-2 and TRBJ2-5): EAGVAQSPRYKIIEKRQSVAFWCNPISGHATLYWYQQILGQGPKLLIQFQNNGVVDDSQLPKDRFSAERLKGVDSTLKIQPAKLEDSAVYLCASTSGGRQETQYFGPGTRLLVL.

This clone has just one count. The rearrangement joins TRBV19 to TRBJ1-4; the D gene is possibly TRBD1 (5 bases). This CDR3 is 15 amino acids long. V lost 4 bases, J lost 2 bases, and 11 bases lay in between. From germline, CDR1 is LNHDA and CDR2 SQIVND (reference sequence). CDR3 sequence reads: CASSTIDSTNEKLFF. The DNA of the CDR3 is TGTGCCAGTAGTACTATAGACAGCACTAATGAAAAACTGTTTTTT.

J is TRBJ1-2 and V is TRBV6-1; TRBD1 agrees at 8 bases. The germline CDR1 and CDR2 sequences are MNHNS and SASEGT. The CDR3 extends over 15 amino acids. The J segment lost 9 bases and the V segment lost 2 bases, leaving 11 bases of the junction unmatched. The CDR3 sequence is CASSENPRGQVSYTF. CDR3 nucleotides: TGTGCCAGCAGTGAAAATCCCAGGGGGCAGGTTAGCTACACCTTC.

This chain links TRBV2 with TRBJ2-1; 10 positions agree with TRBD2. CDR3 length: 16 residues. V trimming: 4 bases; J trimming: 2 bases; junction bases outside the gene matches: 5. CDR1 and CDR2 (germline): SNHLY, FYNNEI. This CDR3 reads CASSVSSGSAYNEQFF. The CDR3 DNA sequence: TGTGCCAGCAGTGTTTCTAGCGGGAGTGCCTACAATGAGCAGTTCTTC. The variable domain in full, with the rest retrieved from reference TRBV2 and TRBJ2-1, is EPEVTQTPSHQVTQMGQEVILRCVPISNHLYFYWYRQILGQKVEFLVSFYNNEISEKSEIFDDQFSVERPDGSNFTLKIRSTKLEDSAMYFCASSVSSGSAYNEQFFGPGTRLTVL.

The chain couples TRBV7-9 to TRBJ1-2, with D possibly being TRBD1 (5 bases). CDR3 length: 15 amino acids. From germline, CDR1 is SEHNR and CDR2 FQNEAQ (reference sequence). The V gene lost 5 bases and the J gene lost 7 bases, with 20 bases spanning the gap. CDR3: CASSTTAAGRGGYTF. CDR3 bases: TGTGCCAGCAGCACCACCGCGGCAGGGAGGGGTGGCTACACCTTC.

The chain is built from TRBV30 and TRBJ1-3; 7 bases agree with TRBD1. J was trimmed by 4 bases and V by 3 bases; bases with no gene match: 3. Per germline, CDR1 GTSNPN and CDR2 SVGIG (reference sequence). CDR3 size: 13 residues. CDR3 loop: CAWRGTVGNTIYF. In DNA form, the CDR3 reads TGTGCCTGGAGGGGGACAGTAGGAAACACCATATATTTT.

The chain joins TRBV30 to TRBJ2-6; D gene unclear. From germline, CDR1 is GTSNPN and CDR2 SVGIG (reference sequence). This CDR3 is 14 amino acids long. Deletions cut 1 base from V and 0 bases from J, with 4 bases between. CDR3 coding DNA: TGTGCCTGGAGTGGAGACTCTGGGGCCAACGTCCTGACTTTC. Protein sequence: CAWSGDSGANVLTF.

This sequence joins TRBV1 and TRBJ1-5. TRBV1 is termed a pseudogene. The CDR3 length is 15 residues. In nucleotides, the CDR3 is TGCACCAGCAGCCAAAATATCCGAGTTGTGCAGCCCCAGCATTTT. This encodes CTSSQNIRVVQPQHF.

The CDR3 region is CASSSGGSQETQYF. In nucleotides, the CDR3 is TGTGCCAGCTCCTCCGGCGGGAGCCAAGAGACCCAGTACTTC. The chain employs TRBV9 and TRBJ2-5, with TRBD2 identical over 7 bases. The CDR3 extends over 14 amino acids. Germline values: CDR1 SGDLS, CDR2 YYNGEE. With V trimmed by 7 bases and J by 1 base, 7 bases remained unmatched.

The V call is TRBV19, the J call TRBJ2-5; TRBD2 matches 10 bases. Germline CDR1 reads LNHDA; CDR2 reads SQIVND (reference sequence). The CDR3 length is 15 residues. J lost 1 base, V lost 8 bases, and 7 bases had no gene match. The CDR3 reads CASSPLAGVQETQYF. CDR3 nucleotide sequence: TGTGCCAGTTCCCCGCTAGCGGGGGTCCAAGAGACCCAGTACTTC.

The CDR3 bases are TGTGCCAGCAGCCCCCTAGGGGGTATACCAAGGAATGAGCAGTTCTTC. Translation: CASSPLGGIPRNEQFF. The chain carries TRBV7-9 and TRBJ2-1; possible D gene TRBD1, 6 bases. V gave up 5 bases and J gave up 7 bases, with 21 bases separating them. There are 16 residues in the CDR3. Germline lookup yields CDR1 SEHNR and CDR2 FQNEAQ (reference sequence).

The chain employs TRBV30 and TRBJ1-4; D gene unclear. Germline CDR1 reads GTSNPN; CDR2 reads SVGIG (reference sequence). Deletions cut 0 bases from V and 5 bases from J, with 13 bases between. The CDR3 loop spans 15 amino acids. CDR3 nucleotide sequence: TGTGCCTGGAGTGTACTGCGGCAGCCGAATGAAAAACTGTTTTTT. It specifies CAWSVLRQPNEKLFF.

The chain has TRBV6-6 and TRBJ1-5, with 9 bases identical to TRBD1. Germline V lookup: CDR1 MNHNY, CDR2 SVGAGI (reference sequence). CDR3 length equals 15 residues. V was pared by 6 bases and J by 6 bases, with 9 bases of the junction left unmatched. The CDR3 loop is CASRSDRGPRQPQHF. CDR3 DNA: TGTGCCAGCAGATCGGACAGGGGTCCTCGTCAGCCCCAGCATTTT.

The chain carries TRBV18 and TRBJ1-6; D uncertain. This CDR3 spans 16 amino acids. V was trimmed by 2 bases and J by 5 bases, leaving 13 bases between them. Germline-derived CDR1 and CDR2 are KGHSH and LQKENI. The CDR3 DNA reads TGTGCCAGCTCACCAAGAACGCTGAGGGATAATTCACCCCTCCACTTT. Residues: CASSPRTLRDNSPLHF.

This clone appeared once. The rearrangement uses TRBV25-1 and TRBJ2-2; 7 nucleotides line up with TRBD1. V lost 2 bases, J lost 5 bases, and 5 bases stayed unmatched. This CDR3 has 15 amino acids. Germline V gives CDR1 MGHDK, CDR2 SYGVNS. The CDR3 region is CASSELDRETGELFF. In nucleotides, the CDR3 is TGTGCCAGCAGTGAACTCGACAGGGAAACCGGGGAGCTGTTTTTT.

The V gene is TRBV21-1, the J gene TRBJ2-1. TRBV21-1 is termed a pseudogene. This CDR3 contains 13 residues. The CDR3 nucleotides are TGTGCCAGCAGCAAATCACGGGGGCGCAGGGGGTTCTTC. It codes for CASSKSRGRRGFF.

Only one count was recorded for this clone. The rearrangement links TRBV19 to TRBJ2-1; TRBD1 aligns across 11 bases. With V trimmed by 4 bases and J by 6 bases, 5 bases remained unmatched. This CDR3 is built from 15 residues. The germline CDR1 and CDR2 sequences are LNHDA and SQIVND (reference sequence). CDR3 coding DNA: TGTGCCAGTAGTACGGGGACAGGGGGGACCAATGAGCAGTTCTTC. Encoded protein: CASSTGTGGTNEQFF.